These 13 T cell receptor beta chains came from one sample sequenced in a study of blood T cells in healthy people across ages. PCR was performed a second time for about 7 to 11 cycles using a sample-barcoded 5' primer and a J-beta primer mix. TCRdb re-called the 5' RACE reads with MiXCR, one entry per CDR3 protein. Of about 1.5 million distinct CDR3 sequences in the sample, 42% are singletons; the top ten hold roughly 7.7%. Sequencing was carried out using blood. Every receptor here comes from a woman under 30 in good health.

The chain employs TRBV9 and TRBJ2-3; 8 bases fit TRBD2. This CDR3 region has 12 residues. V dropped 4 bases and J dropped 14; count of bases not matched to a gene: 9. CDR1 SGDLS and CDR2 YYNGEE come from the germline V gene. CDR3 amino acids: CASSLQRGLLYF. The CDR3 nucleotides are TGTGCCAGCAGCCTTCAGCGGGGGCTTTTGTATTTT. The variable domain in full, with the rest retrieved from reference TRBV9 and TRBJ2-3, is DSGVTQTPKHLITATGQRVTLRCSPRSGDLSVYWYQQSLDQGLQFLIQYYNGEERAKGNILERFSAQQFPDLHSELNLSSLELGDSALYFCASSLQRGLLYFGPGTRLTVL.

This chain connects TRBV5-1 to TRBJ2-6; weak D call: TRBD1 (6 bases). Germline V gene sequence: CDR1 SGHRS, CDR2 YFSETQ. V was clipped by 7 bases and J by 1 base, with 12 bases between them. There are 15 residues in the CDR3. The CDR3 is CASVQGPSGANVLTF. The CDR3 bases are TGCGCCAGCGTACAGGGACCATCTGGGGCCAACGTCCTGACTTTC.

The genes are TRBV7-9 and TRBJ2-7; D perhaps matches TRBD2 (5 bases). Trimming cost V 0 bases and J 3 bases, with 9 bases left between them. CDR1 SEHNR and CDR2 FQNEAQ come from the germline V gene (reference sequence). The CDR3 spans 14 residues. The CDR3 loop is CASSLAGAHYEQYF. Here the CDR3 DNA reads TGTGCCAGCAGCTTAGCGGGAGCCCACTACGAGCAGTACTTC.

The chain's CDR3 is CSARAGTVAYNEQFF. CDR3 DNA sequence: TGCAGTGCTAGAGCGGGAACGGTCGCCTACAATGAGCAGTTCTTC. The chain carries TRBV20-1 and TRBJ2-1; a weak D match, TRBD2 (5 bases). CDR3 length equals 15 residues. The ends were cut back, 1 base at V and 2 bases at J, with 12 bases in the middle. The germline gives CDR1 DFQATT, CDR2 SNEGSKA (reference sequence).

This chain links TRBV12-3 or TRBV12-4 with TRBJ1-2, with D tentatively TRBD1 (5 bases). Trimming left V 11 bases short and J 8 bases short, with 21 bases between. The CDR3 extends over 13 amino acids. The CDR3 spells CAGWNRGVGGYTF. The CDR3 DNA reads as TGTGCCGGCTGGAATCGGGGGGTGGGCGGCTACACCTTC.

The rearrangement joins TRBV6-1 to TRBJ2-6; D remains unclear. Germline CDR1 reads MNHNS; CDR2 reads SASEGT. The CDR3 runs 13 residues. V lost 10 bases, J lost 0 bases, and 7 bases lay in between. In nucleotides, the CDR3 is TGTGCCACTGCGATCTCTGGGGCCAACGTCCTGACTTTC. Residues: CATAISGANVLTF.

This clonotype came up a few times. The rearrangement uses TRBV6-1 and TRBJ2-3; D remains ambiguous. Germline lookup yields CDR1 MNHNS and CDR2 SASEGT. This CDR3 has 13 residues. Trimming shortened V by 10 bases and J by 0 bases, and 11 bases separated the two germline ends. The CDR3 loop reads CATRPPSTDTQYF. In nucleotides, the CDR3 is TGTGCCACGAGACCACCTAGCACAGATACGCAGTATTTT.

This chain links TRBV25-1 with TRBJ1-5; the D is unclear. CDR1 is MGHDK, CDR2 SYGVNS, per germline. The CDR3 contains 14 residues. The V end was cut by 4 bases, the J end by 9 bases, with 16 bases between. CDR3 bases: TGTGCCAGCAGTGCCGAACCCTCCTCAGGGCCCCAGCATTTT. The encoded protein is CASSAEPSSGPQHF.

On this clonotype itself: Its ends do not fully match the called genes, so a read error is possible. This chain joins TRBV7-2 and TRBJ2-7; 7 bases agree with TRBD1. The V gene's germline CDR1 is SGHTA and CDR2 FQGNSA. The CDR3 sequence is 15 residues long. Here the CDR3 reads CASSLGGTANYKQYF. CDR3 bases: TGTGCCAGCAGCTTAGGGGGGACAGCTAACTACAAGCAGTACTTC. Using reference TRBV7-2 and TRBJ2-7 for the parts outside the CDR3, the full variable domain is GAGVSQSPSNKVTEKGKDVELRCDPISGHTALYWYRQSLGQGLEFLIYFQGNSAPDKSGLPSDRFSAERTGGSVSTLTIQRTQQEDSAVYLCASSLGGTANYKQYFGPGTRLTVT.

The chain recombines TRBV4-1 with TRBJ2-7, with 10 nucleotides matching TRBD2. Trimming took 1 base from V and 5 from J; bases not matched to a gene: 8. This CDR3 has 16 residues. Germline values: CDR1 MGHRA, CDR2 YSYEKL. The CDR3 region has the DNA TGCGCCAGCAGCCAAGTTAGTCTAGCGGGAGCGGACGAGCAGTACTTC. Amino acid sequence: CASSQVSLAGADEQYF.

In this sample, this clonotype turned up a few times. The chain uses TRBV12-3 or TRBV12-4 and TRBJ2-3; 8 nucleotides align to TRBD2. J gave up 0 bases and V 5 bases, and 4 bases lay outside the gene matches. The CDR3 loop spans 15 amino acids. The chain's CDR3 is CASSIPSGSTDTQYF. DNA of the CDR3: TGTGCCAGCAGTATACCTAGCGGGAGCACAGATACGCAGTATTTT.

The chain joins TRBV7-8 to TRBJ2-3, with D perhaps TRBD2 (6 bases). Trimming shortened V by 7 bases and J by 5 bases, and 22 bases separated the two germline ends. The CDR3 is made up of 16 amino acids. Germline values: CDR1 SGHVS, CDR2 FQNEAQ. The CDR3 nucleotides are TGTGCCAGCAACCTCGGAGGGGTGGCCGGAGAAGATACGCAGTATTTT. Amino acids: CASNLGGVAGEDTQYF.

The CDR3 DNA reads as TGCGCCAGCAGCCGGGACTATGACTATGGCTACACCTTC. It codes for CASSRDYDYGYTF. The chain uses TRBV4-1 and TRBJ1-2; D possibly corresponds to TRBD1 (5 bases). CDR3 length equals 13 residues. The germline gives CDR1 MGHRA, CDR2 YSYEKL. With 4 bases removed from V and 3 bases from J, the gap between germline ends came to 9 bases.